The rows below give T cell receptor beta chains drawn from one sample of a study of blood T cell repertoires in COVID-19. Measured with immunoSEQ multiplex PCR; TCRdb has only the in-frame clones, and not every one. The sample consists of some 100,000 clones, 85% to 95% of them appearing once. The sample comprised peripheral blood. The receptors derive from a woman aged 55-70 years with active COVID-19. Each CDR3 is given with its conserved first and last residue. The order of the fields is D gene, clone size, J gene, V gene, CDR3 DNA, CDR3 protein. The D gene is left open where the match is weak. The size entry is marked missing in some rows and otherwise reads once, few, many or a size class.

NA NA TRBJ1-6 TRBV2 TGTGGACGGGGTTCCTATAATTCACCCCTCCACTTT CGRGSYNSPLHF
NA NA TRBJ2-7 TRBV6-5 TGTGCCAGCAGTTTGCCGGGAACATACGAGCAGTACTTC CASSLPGTYEQYF
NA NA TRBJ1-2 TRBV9 TGTGCCAGCAGCTATGGCCGAGGCCCGCCAGGGGGCTACACCTTC CASSYGRGPPGGYTF
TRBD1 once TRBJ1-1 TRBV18 TGTGCCAGCTCAGTAAGACAGGGGGGCGACACTGAAGCTTTCTTT CASSVRQGGDTEAFF
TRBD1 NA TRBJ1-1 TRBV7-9 TGTGCCAGCAGTTACACAGGGGGCTCTGAAGCTTTCTTT CASSYTGGSEAFF
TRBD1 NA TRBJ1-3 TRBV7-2 TGTGCCAGCAGCCCCCGACAGGGGGTAGGAAACACCATATATTTT CASSPRQGVGNTIYF
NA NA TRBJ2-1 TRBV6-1 TGTGCCAGCAGTGAAAGTGGGGGGTTTAACAATGAGCAGTTCTTC CASSESGGFNNEQFF
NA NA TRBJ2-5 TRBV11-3 TGTGCCAGCAGCTTCTCCGCGAAGGAGACCCAGTACTTC CASSFSAKETQYF
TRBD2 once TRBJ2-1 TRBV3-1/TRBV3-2 TGTGCCAGCAGCCAAGTGGGCGGGGGACTTCGGAATGAGCAGTTCTTC CASSQVGGGLRNEQFF
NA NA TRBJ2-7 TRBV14 TGTGCCAGCAGCCAAGCAACACAGCCCCCCTACGAGCAGTACTTC CASSQATQPPYEQYF
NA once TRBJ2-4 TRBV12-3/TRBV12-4 TGTGCCAGCAGTTTAAGAGGAAATCACATTCAGTACTTC CASSLRGNHIQYF
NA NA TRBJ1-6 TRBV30 TGTGCCTGGAGTACCTTTAGAGGAAGAGAAAATAATTCACCCCTCCACTTT CAWSTFRGRENNSPLHF
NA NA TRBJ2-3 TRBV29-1 TGCAGCGTTCAGTCAAGCGGTACCACAGATACGCAGTATTTT CSVQSSGTTDTQYF
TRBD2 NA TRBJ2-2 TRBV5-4 TGTGCCAGCAGTCGGGAGGAGGGAGCGAACACCGGGGAGCTGTTTTTT CASSREEGANTGELFF
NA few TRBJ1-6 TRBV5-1 TGCGCCAGCAGCTTGGACAGCAGCGAGGCGGGGTATAATTCACCCCTCCACTTT CASSLDSSEAGYNSPLHF
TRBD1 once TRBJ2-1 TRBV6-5 TGTGCCAGCAGCCCAGGGACAGGGATGGGTGAGCAGTTCTTC CASSPGTGMGEQFF
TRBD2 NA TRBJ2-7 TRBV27 TGTGCCAGCAGTACAGAGCGGGGGAACCCCTACGAGCAGTACTTC CASSTERGNPYEQYF
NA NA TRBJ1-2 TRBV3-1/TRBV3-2 TGTGCCAGCAGCCAACAGAACTATGGCTACACCTTC CASSQQNYGYTF
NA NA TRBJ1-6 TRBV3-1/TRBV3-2 TGTGCCAGCAGCCAGAGCACAGACAATTCACCCCTCCACTTT CASSQSTDNSPLHF
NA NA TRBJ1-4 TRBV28 TGTGCCATCGAAGGGCAGGGGAGCAATGAAAAACTGTTTTTT CAIEGQGSNEKLFF
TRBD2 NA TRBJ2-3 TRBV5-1 TGCGCCAGCAGCATAACCGGGACTAGCGGGGGGGTCACAGATACGCAGTATTTT CASSITGTSGGVTDTQYF
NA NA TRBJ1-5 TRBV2 TGTGCCAGCAGGGTTGGTGACAGCGGGAATCAGCCCCAGCATTTT CASRVGDSGNQPQHF
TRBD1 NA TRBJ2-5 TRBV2 TGTGCCAGCAGTGCAGACAGGGGTCAAGAGACCCAGTACTTC CASSADRGQETQYF
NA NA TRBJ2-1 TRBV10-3 TGTGCCATCAGTGAAGGAGGGGGCTATTTCTTC CAISEGGGYFF
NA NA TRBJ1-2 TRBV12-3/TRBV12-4 TGTGCCAGCAGTTTACAGGGGACGGGCGGCTACACCTTC CASSLQGTGGYTF
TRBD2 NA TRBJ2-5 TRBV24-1 TGTGCCACCAGTGGTCTGGGAGGGCAAGAGACCCAGTACTTC CATSGLGGQETQYF
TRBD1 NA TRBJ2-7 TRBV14 TGTGCCAGCAGCCAAGCGACAGGGAGCTCCTACGAGCAGTACTTC CASSQATGSSYEQYF
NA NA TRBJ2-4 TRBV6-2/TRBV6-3 TGTGCCAGCAGTTACGCAGGGGTGGCCAAAAACATTCAGTACTTC CASSYAGVAKNIQYF
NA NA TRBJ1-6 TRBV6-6 TGTGCCAGCAGTAAAGTCGACAGCTCCTATAATTCACCCCTCCACTTT CASSKVDSSYNSPLHF
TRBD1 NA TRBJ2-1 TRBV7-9 TGTGCCAGCAGCTTATGGCAGGGGGCTAGTTCCTACAATGAGCAGTTCTTC CASSLWQGASSYNEQFF
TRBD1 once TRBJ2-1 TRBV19 TGTGCCAGTAGTATGGGGACAGGGATTGGGAATGAGCAGTTCTTC CASSMGTGIGNEQFF
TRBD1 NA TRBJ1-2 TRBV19 TGTGCCAGTAGTGAGCCGGGACAGGCTAACTATGGCTACACCTTC CASSEPGQANYGYTF
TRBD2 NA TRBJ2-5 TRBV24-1 TGTGCCACCAGTGACTCCGCCCCGACTAGCGGGAGGGCGAAAGAGACCCAGTACTTC CATSDSAPTSGRAKETQYF
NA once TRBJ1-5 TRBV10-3 TGTGCCATCAGGGACCGCCCAGGGCAGCCCCAGCATTTT CAIRDRPGQPQHF
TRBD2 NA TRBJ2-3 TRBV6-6 TGTGCCAGCAGGCCTACTAGCGGGGGAAATAGGGATACGCAGTATTTT CASRPTSGGNRDTQYF
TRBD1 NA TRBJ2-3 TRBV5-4 TGTGCCAGCAGCACAGACAGGGAGAGGGCCACAGATACGCAGTATTTT CASSTDRERATDTQYF
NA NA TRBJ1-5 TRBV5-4 TGTGCCAGCAGCTTCGCGGGGCACAATCAGCCCCAGCATTTT CASSFAGHNQPQHF
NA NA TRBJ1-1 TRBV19 TGTGCCAGTAAAGATATGGCCAACACTGAAGCTTTCTTT CASKDMANTEAFF
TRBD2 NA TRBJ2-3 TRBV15 TGTGCCACCAGCAGAGGGTCGCCCCGTAGCGGGAGTGGAGATACGCAGTATTTT CATSRGSPRSGSGDTQYF
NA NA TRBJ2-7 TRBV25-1 TGTGCCAGCAGTATTGGGGGCCCCTCCTACGAGCAGTACTTC CASSIGGPSYEQYF
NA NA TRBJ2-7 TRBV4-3 TGCGCCAGCAGCCAAGAGTCAGGGCAGCCCTACGAGCAGTACTTC CASSQESGQPYEQYF